The entry below gives a single T cell receptor beta chain sequence along with its context. Its antigen is undetermined. An end of the junction differs from the germline gene, which may be a read error. The sample belongs to a study of T cell responses to AZD1222 COVID-19 vaccine. Study-wide points: Reportedly, close to half of spike-specific TCRs are directed against unmutated variant regions. Regions 160-218 and 743-854 dominated among vaccine-associated CD4 TCRs spanning spike. Donor demographics were predominantly white British with a female majority; clonal diversity may be underestimated.

The CDR3 extends over 13 amino acids. CDR1 is SGHTA and CDR2 is FQGNSA in the germline V gene. Generated by immunoSEQ multiplex PCR, the TCRdb table keeps only in-frame clones and is missing some. The table has around 150,000 clones, over 85% seen once. The chain recombines TRBV7-2 with TRBJ1-5; possible D gene TRBD1, 6 bases. Sequencing was performed on peripheral blood, taken 28 days after the second AZD1222 dose. This TCR was sampled from an adult who received the AZD1222 COVID-19 vaccine. The CDR3 DNA sequence: TGTGCCAGCAGCTTAGACAGGGACAAGCCCCCAAATTTT. It encodes CASSLDRDKPPNF.